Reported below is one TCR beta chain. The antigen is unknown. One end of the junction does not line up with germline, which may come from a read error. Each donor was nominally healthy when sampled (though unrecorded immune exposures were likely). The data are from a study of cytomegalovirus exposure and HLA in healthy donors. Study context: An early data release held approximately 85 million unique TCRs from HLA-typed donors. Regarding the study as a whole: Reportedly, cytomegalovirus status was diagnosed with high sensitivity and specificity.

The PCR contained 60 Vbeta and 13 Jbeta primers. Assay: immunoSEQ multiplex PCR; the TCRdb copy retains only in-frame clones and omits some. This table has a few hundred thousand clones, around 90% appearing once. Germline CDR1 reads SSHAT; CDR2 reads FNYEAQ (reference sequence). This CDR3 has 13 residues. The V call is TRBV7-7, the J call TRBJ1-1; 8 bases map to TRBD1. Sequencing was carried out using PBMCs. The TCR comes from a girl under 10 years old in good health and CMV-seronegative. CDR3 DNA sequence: TGTGCTAGCAGCTTAGACAGGGGAACTGAAGCTTTCTTT. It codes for CASSLDRGTEAFF.